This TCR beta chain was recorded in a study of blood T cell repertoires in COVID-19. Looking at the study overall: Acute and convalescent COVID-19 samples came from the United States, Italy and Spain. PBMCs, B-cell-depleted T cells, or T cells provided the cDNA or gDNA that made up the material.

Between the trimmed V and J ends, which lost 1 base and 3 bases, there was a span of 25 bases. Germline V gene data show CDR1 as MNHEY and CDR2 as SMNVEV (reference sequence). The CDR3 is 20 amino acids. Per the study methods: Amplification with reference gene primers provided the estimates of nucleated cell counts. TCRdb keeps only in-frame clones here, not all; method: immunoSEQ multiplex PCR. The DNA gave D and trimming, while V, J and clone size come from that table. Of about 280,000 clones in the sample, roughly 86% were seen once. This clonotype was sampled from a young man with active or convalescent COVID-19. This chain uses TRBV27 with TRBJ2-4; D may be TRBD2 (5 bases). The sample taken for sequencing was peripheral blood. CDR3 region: CASSLLEEEILKVGKNIQYF. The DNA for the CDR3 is TGTGCCAGCAGTTTATTAGAGGAGGAGATCTTAAAAGTGGGCAAAAACATTCAGTACTTC.